This record concerns one TCR beta chain sequence. Germline CDR1 is SEHNR and CDR2 is FQNEAQ (reference sequence). V shed 1 base and J shed 5 bases, with 5 bases lying between them. This CDR3 is built from 12 residues. This table comes from immunoSEQ multiplex PCR, and its TCRdb copy is limited to in-frame clones, with some not included. The repertoire holds under 95,000 clones, with approximately 92% as singletons. The data derive from a study of T cell changes during pregnancy in multiple sclerosis. The sample here was peripheral blood, taken after pregnancy. This sequence originates from a female donor with multiple sclerosis, enrolled in a pregnancy study. The rearrangement joins TRBV7-9 to TRBJ1-2, with D possibly matching TRBD1 (5 bases). CDR3 coding DNA: TGTGCCAGCAGCTTAGGGACATATGGCTACACCTTC. Protein: CASSLGTYGYTF.